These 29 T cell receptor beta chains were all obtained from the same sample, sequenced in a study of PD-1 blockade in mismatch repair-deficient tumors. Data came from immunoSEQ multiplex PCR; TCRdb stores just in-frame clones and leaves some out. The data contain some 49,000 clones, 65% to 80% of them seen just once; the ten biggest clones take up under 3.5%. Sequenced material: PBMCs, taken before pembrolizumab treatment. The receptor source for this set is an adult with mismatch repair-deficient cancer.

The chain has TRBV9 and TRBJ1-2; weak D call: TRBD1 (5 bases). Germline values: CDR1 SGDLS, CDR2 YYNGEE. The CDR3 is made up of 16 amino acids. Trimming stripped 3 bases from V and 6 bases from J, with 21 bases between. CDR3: CASSANPHQGSDGYTF. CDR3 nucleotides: TGTGCCAGCAGCGCCAATCCACACCAGGGTTCTGATGGCTACACCTTC. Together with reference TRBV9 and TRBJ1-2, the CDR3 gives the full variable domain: DSGVTQTPKHLITATGQRVTLRCSPRSGDLSVYWYQQSLDQGLQFLIQYYNGEERAKGNILERFSAQQFPDLHSELNLSSLELGDSALYFCASSANPHQGSDGYTFGSGTRLTVV.

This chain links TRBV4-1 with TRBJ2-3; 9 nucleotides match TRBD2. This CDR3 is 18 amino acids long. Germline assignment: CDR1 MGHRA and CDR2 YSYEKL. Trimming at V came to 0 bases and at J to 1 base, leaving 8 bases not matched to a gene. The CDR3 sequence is CASSQEKSWTSGTDTQYF. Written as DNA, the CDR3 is TGCGCCAGCAGCCAAGAAAAAAGTTGGACTAGCGGCACAGATACGCAGTATTTT.

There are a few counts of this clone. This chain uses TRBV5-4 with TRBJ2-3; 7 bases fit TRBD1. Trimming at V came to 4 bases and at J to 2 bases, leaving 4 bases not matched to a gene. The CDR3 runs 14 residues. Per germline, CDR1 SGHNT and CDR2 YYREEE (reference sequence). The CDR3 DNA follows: TGTGCCAGCAGCCCCGGGACAGTCACAGATACGCAGTATTTT. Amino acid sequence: CASSPGTVTDTQYF.

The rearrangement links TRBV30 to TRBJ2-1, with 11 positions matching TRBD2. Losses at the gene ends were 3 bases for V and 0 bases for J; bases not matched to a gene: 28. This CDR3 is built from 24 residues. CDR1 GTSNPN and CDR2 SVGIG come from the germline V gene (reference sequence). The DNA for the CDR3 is TGTGCCTGGAGGTGGGGCAACCACATCCAGCTAGCGGGAGGTCCTCCGAGCTCCTACAATGAGCAGTTCTTC. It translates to CAWRWGNHIQLAGGPPSSYNEQFF.

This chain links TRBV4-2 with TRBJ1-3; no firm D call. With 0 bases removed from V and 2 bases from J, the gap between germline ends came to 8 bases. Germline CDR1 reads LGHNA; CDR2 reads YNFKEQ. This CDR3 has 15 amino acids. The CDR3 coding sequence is TGTGCCAGCAGCCAAGAGGCCATTGCTGGAAACACCATATATTTT. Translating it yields CASSQEAIAGNTIYF.

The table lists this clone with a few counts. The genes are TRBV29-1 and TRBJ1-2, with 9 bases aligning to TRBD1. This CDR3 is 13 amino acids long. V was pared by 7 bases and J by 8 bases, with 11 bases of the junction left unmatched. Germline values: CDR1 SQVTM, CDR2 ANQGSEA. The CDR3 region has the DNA TGCAGCGGCCGGGACAGGGATGAAGTGGGCTACACCTTC. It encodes CSGRDRDEVGYTF. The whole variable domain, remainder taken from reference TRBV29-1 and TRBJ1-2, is SAVISQKPSRDICQRGTSLTIQCQVDSQVTMMFWYRQQPGQSLTLIATANQGSEATYESGFVIDKFPISRPNLTFSTLTVSNMSPEDSSIYLCSGRDRDEVGYTFGSGTRLTVV.

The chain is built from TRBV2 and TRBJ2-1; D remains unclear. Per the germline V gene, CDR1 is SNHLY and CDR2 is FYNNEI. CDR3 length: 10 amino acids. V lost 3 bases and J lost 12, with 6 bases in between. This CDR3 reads CASSDGPQFF. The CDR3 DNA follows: TGTGCCAGCAGTGACGGCCCGCAGTTCTTC.

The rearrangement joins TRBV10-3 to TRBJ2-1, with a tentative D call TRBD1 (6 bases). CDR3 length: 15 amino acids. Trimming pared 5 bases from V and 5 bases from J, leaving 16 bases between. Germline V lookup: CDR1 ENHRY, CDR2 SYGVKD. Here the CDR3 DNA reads TGTGCCATCAGTTACCATGGGGGCGCAGACAATGAGCAGTTCTTC. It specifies CAISYHGGADNEQFF.

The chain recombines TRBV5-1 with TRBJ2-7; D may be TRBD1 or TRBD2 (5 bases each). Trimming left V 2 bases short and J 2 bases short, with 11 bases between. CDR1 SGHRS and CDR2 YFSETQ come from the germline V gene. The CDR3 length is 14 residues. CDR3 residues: CASSFRDGTYEQYF. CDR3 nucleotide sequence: TGCGCCAGCAGCTTCCGGGACGGAACCTACGAGCAGTACTTC.

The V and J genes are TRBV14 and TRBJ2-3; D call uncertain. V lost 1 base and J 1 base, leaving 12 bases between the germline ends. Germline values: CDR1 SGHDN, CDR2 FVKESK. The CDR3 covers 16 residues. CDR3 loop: CASSQVMGFGTDTQYF. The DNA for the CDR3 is TGTGCCAGCAGCCAAGTCATGGGGTTCGGCACAGATACGCAGTATTTT.

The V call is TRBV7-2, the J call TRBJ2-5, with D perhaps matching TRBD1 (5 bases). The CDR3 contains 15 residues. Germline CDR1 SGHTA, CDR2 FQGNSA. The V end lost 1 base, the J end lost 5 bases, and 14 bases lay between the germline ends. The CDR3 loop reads CASSLGAFSGETQYF. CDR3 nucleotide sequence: TGTGCCAGCAGCTTAGGTGCTTTCTCAGGGGAGACCCAGTACTTC.

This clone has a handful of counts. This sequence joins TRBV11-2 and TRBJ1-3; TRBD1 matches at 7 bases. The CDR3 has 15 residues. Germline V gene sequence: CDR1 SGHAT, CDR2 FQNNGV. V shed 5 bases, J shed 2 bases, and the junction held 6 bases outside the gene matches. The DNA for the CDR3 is TGTGCCAGCAGCGGCTGGGACAGCCCTGGAAACACCATATATTTT. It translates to CASSGWDSPGNTIYF.

The CDR3 here is CASSLYGGVGYTF. As DNA, the CDR3 is TGTGCCAGCAGTCTCTACGGAGGGGTTGGCTACACCTTC. V gene TRBV6-5 combines with J gene TRBJ1-2; D is perhaps TRBD1 (5 bases). The V end was cut by 5 bases, the J end by 7 bases, with 14 bases between. CDR1 and CDR2 (germline): MNHEY, SVGAGI. The CDR3 totals 13 residues.

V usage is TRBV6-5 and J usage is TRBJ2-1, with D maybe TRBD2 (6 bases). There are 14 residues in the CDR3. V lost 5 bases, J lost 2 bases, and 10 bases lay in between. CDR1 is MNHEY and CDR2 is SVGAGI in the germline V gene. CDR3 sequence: CASSRDSTYNEQFF. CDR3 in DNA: TGTGCCAGCAGTCGGGACTCTACCTACAATGAGCAGTTCTTC.

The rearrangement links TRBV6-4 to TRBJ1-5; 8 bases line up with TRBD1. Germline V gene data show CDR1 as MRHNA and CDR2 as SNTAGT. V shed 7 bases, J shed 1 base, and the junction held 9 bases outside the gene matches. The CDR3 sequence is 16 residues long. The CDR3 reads CASINRGVISNQPQHF. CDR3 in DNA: TGTGCCAGCATTAACAGGGGGGTAATCAGCAATCAGCCCCAGCATTTT.

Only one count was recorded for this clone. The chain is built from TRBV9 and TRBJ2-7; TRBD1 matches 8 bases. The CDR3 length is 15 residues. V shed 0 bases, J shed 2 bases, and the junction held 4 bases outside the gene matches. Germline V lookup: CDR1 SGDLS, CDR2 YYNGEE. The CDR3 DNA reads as TGTGCCAGCAGCGTAGCAGGGACAGGCGCCTACGAGCAGTACTTC. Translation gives CASSVAGTGAYEQYF.

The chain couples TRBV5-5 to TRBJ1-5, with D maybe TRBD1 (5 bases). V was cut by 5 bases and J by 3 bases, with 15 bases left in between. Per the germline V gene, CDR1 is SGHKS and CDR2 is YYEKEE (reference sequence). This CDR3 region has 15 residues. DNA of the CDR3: TGTGCCAGCAGGCAGTCCGGGACTGCCAATCAGCCCCAGCATTTT. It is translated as CASRQSGTANQPQHF.

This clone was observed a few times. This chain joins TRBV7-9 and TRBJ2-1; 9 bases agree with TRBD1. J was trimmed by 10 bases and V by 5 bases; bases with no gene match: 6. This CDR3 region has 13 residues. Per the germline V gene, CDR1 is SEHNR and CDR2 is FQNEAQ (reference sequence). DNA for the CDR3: TGTGCCAGCAGCAGGACAGGGGTTCACGAGCAGTTCTTC. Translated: CASSRTGVHEQFF. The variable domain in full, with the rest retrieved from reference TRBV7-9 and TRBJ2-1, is DTGVSQNPRHKITKRGQNVTFRCDPISEHNRLYWYRQTLGQGPEFLTYFQNEAQLEKSRLLSDRFSAERPKGSFSTLEIQRTEQGDSAMYLCASSRTGVHEQFFGPGTRLTVL.

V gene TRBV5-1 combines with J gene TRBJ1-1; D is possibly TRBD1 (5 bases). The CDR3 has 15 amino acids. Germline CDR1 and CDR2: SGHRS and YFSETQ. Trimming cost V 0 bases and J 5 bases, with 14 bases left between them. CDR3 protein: CASSLGGGAGTEAFF. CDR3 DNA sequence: TGCGCCAGCAGCTTGGGGGGTGGGGCCGGGACTGAAGCTTTCTTT.

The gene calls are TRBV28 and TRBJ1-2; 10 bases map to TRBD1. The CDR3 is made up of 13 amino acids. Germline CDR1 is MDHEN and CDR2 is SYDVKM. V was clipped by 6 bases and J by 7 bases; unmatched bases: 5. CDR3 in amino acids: CASSRDRGRGYTF. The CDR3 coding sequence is TGTGCCAGCAGCCGGGACAGGGGTCGTGGCTACACCTTC.

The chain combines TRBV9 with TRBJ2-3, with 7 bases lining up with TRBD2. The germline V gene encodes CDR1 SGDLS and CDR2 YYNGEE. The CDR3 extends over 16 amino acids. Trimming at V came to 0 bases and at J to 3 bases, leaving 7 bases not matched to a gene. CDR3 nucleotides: TGTGCCAGCAGCGTAGGTTCTAGCGGAATAACAGATACGCAGTATTTT. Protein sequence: CASSVGSSGITDTQYF.

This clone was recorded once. CDR3 amino acids: CASSLRAKVDEQFF. As DNA, the CDR3 is TGTGCCAGCAGCTTGCGGGCGAAAGTGGATGAGCAGTTCTTC. The chain joins TRBV5-5 to TRBJ2-1; D remains ambiguous. The CDR3 has 14 residues. V lost 1 base and J 8 bases, leaving 13 bases between the germline ends. Germline V gene lookup returns CDR1 SGHKS and CDR2 YYEKEE (reference sequence).

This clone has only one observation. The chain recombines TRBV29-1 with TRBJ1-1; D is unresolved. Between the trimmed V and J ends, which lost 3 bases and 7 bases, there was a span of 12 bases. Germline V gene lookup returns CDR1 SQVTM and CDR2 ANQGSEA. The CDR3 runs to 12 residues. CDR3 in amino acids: CSVDFGSGEAFF. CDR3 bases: TGCAGCGTTGATTTTGGGTCCGGTGAAGCTTTCTTT.

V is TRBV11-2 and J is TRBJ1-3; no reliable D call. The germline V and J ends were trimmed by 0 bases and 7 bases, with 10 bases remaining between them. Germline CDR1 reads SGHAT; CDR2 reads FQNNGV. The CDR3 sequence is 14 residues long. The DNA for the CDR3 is TGTGCCAGCAGCTTAGATTTGGACCCCAACACCATATATTTT. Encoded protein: CASSLDLDPNTIYF.

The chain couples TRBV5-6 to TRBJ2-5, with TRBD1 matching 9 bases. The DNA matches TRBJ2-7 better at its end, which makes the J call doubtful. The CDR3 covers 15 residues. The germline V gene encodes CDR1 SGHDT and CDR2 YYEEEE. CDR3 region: CASGQGRSAFYEQYF. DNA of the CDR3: TGTGCCAGCGGACAGGGGCGAAGTGCTTTCTACGAGCAGTACTTC.

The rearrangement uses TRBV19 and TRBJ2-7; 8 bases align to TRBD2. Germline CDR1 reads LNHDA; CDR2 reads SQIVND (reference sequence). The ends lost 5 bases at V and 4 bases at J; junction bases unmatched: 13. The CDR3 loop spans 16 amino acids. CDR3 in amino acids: CASSESIGRASYEQYF. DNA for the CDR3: TGTGCCAGTAGTGAAAGCATCGGGAGGGCCTCGTACGAGCAGTACTTC.

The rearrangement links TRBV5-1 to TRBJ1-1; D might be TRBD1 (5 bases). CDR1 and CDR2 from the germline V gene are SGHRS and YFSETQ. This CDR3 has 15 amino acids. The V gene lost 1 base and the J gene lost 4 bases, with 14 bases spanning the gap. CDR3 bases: TGCGCCAGCAGCTTGAATGCGGTGGGGGTCACTGAAGCTTTCTTT. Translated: CASSLNAVGVTEAFF.

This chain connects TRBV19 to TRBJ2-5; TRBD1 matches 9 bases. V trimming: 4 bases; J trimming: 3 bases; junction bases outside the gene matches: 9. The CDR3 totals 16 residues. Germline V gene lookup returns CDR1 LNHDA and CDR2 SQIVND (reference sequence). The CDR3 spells CASSRGTGRGEETQYF. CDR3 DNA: TGTGCCAGTAGTAGAGGGACAGGGAGAGGAGAAGAGACCCAGTACTTC.

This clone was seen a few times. CDR3 sequence: CASSSSGTGYNEQFF. The CDR3, as DNA: TGTGCCAGCAGTTCATCCGGGACAGGATACAATGAGCAGTTCTTC. The chain uses TRBV28 and TRBJ2-1, with 8 positions matching TRBD1. CDR1 MDHEN and CDR2 SYDVKM come from the germline V gene. CDR3 length: 15 amino acids. Losses at the gene ends were 4 bases for V and 4 bases for J; bases not matched to a gene: 6.